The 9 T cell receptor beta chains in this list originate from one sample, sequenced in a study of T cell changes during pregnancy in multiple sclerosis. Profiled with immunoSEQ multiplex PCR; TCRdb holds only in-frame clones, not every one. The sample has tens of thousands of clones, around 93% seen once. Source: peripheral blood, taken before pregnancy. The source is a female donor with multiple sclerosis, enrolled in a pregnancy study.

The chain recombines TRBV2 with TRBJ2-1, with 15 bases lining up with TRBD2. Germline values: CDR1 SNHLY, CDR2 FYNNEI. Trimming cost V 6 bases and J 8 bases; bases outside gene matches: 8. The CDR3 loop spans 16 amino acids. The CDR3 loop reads CASRTRTSGGDYEQFF. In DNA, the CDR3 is TGTGCCAGCAGGACCCGGACTAGCGGGGGGGATTATGAGCAGTTCTTC.

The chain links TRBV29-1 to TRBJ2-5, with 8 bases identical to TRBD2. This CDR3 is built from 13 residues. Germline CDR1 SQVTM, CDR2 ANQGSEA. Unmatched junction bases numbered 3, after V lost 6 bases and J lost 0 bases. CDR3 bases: TGCAGCGTCCATAGCGGGAACCAAGAGACCCAGTACTTC. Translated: CSVHSGNQETQYF.

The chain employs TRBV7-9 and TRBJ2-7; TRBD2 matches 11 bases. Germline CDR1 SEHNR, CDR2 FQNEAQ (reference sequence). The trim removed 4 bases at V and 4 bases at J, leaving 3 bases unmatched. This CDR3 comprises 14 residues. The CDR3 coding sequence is TGTGCCAGCAGCTCGACTAGCGGGAAATACGAGCAGTACTTC. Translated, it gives CASSSTSGKYEQYF.

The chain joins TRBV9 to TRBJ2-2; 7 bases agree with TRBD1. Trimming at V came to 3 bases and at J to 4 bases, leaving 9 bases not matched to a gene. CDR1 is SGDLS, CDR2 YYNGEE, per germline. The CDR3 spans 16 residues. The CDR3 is CASSAFTGTVTGELFF. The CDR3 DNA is TGTGCCAGCAGCGCTTTTACAGGGACAGTCACCGGGGAGCTGTTTTTT.

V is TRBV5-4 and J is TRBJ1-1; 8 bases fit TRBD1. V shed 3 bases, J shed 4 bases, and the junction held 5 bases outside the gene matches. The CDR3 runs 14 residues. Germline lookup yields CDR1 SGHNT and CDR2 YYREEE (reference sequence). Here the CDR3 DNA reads TGTGCCAGCAGCTCCAGGGGGCTGGGCACTGAAGCTTTCTTT. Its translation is CASSSRGLGTEAFF. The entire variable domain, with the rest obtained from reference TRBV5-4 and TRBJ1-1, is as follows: ETGVTQSPTHLIKTRGQQVTLRCSSQSGHNTVSWYQQALGQGPQFIFQYYREEENGRGNFPPRFSGLQFPNYSSELNVNALELDDSALYLCASSSRGLGTEAFFGQGTRLTVV.

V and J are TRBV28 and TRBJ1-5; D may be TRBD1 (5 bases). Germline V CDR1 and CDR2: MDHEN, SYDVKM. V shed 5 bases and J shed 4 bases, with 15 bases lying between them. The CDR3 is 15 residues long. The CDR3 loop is CASSPYRYGNQPQHF. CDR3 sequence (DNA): TGTGCCAGCAGTCCCTACAGGTATGGTAATCAGCCCCAGCATTTT. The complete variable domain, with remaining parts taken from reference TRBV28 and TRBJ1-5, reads DVKVTQSSRYLVKRTGEKVFLECVQDMDHENMFWYRQDPGLGLRLIYFSYDVKMKEKGDIPEGYSVSREKKERFSLILESASTNQTSMYLCASSPYRYGNQPQHFGDGTRLSIL.

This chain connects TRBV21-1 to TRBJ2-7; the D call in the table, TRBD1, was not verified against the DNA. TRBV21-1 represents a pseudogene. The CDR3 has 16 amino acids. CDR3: CASSKGHPGLLHEQYF. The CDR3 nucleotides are TGTGCCAGCAGCAAAGGACACCCCGGTCTACTCCACGAGCAGTACTTC.

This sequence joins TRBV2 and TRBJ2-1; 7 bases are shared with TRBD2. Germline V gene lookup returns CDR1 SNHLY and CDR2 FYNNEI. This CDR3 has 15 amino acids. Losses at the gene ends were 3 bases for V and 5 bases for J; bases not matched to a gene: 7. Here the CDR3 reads CASSEVGGPNNEQFF. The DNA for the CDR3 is TGTGCCAGCAGTGAGGTGGGAGGGCCGAACAATGAGCAGTTCTTC.

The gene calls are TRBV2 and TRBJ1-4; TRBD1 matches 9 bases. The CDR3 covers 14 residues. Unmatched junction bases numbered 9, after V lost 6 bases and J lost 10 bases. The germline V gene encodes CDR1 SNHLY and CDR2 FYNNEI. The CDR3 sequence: CASSATGGGGKLFF. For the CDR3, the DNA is TGTGCCAGCAGCGCTACAGGGGGCGGCGGAAAACTGTTTTTT.